This paragraph covers one TCR beta chain sequence. This receptor's antigen is unknown. Qualities for individual bases were not recorded, and no much larger clone is one base off. These data belong to a study of T-cell memory formation after mild COVID-19 listed by TCRdb under 2021. Describing the broader study: TCR sequence clusters from the two donors were largely donor specific. Two young, previously healthy adult volunteers, one female and one male, were included in the cohort. In two donors, T-cell clones that expanded and contracted after mild COVID-19 were followed by sequencing TCRalpha and TCRbeta repertoires longitudinally.

What the study reported, not specific to this receptor: Clones that contracted from day 15 to 85 showed balanced CD4/CD8 phenotypes, whereas a second wave of clones that expanded from day 15 to 37 leaned towards CD4+. The detection of some responding clones in pre-infection memory suggests that pre-existing cross-reactive memory T cells joined the SARS-CoV-2 response. Only a couple of mild cases were covered by the study, and larger cohorts that include severe cases with pre-infection samples were considered necessary. SARS-CoV-2 specificity was not confirmed for the second-wave clones peaking on day 37. Contracting CD4+ clones were located mainly in the CM and EM memory subsets, whereas CD8+ clones were found to be enriched in EMRA.

Sequencing took place on an Illumina NovaSeq 6000. Using 5'RACE with constant-segment primers, TCRalpha and TCRbeta cDNA libraries were constructed, with sample barcodes and unique molecular identifiers added in the process. RNA was extracted from every sample with Trizol reagent. Amplification of the libraries took two PCR steps, and the second step added a second sample barcode plus Illumina TruSeq adapters. Libraries were sequenced on an Illumina NovaSeq with 2 x 150 bp paired-end reads. As for the original processing: The reads were demultiplexed and collapsed into UMI-guided consensus sequences using migec v1.2.7. Using mixcr v2.1.11, UMI consensuses were aligned to TRA and TRB V and J templates and then assembled into clonotypes. Expanded or contracted clonotypes were those called significant by both edgeR and NoisET, with noise models trained on biological replicates. For edgeR calls, the thresholds were a false discovery rate-adjusted p below 0.01 and a log2 fold-change of 1. PCA with hierarchical clustering of max-normalized trajectories of the 1000 most abundant clonotypes was used as exploratory dynamics analysis. Each responding clone was given a CD4 or CD8 phenotype based on the CD4+ and CD8+ repertoires, which had been sequenced separately. Through fastp at Q25 and MiXCR, TCRdb rebuilt clones from the public reads, retaining in-frame beta chains. For every CDR3 protein sequence, its rows merge into one entry that carries the most common genes and DNA. These V and J calls rely on TCRdb rather than the paper's analysis. Within this sample are 80,000 to 95,000 distinct CDR3 sequences, with roughly 23% of them counted one time only. The ten largest make up under 55% of the sample.

Ficoll-Paque density gradient centrifugation was the method used to isolate PBMCs. The CDR3 spans 19 residues, from the cysteine through the phenylalanine. Only CDR3 DNA remains: 57 bases, in frame from the first base. V trim: 4 bases; J trim: 4 bases; unmatched bases: 19. The sequence was obtained from a man younger than 30 who had mild COVID-19 (a few samples of this study predate the infection). The sample titles of this study are shuffled in the database, so cell type and time point are left out; the donor was told from shared clones. The specimen sequenced was PBMCs or a T cell subset sorted from them (not recorded which). Recombination joined TRBV12-3 or TRBV12-4 with TRBJ2-5; 9 middle bases align to TRBD1. The DNA sequence reads TGTGCCAGCAGTTCCGGGACAGGGAAACCGGTCCCCGAGGGAGAGACCCAGTACTTC. Translation gives CASSSGTGKPVPEGETQYF.